The 5 T cell receptor beta chains in this list originate from one sample, sequenced in a study of cytomegalovirus exposure and HLA in healthy donors (dated by TCRdb to between 2016 and 2019). Library generation was performed with the immunoSEQ multiplex PCR assay. A mixture of 60 forward primers for TCR Vbeta segments and 13 reverse primers for TCR Jbeta segments was used in the multiplex PCR. TCRdb retrieved this table from immuneACCESS and kept in-frame rearrangements only. Not all clones are present; in checked studies, unresolved V genes account for under half, and no reason is known for the remainder. The sample table includes about 67,000 clones. The ten most abundant clones make up 4% to 5.5% of the sample. Sequencing was carried out using PBMCs. These receptor sequences come from a woman aged 40 to 50 in good health and CMV-seropositive.

J is TRBJ2-7 and V is TRBV5-6, with TRBD2 as a possible D gene (5 bases). V was clipped by 4 bases and J by 8 bases, with 22 bases between them. Germline assignment: CDR1 SGHDT and CDR2 YYEEEE. The CDR3 has 15 amino acids. The CDR3 loop is CASSPEAGGWGKQYF. CDR3 in DNA: TGTGCCAGCAGCCCTGAGGCCGGAGGCTGGGGTAAGCAGTACTTC.

V usage is TRBV27 and J usage is TRBJ1-4; TRBD1 agrees at 8 bases. Looked up from germline, CDR1 is MNHEY and CDR2 is SMNVEV (reference sequence). The CDR3 length is 19 residues. The J segment lost 3 bases and the V segment lost 6 bases, leaving 18 bases of the junction unmatched. This CDR3 is CASRPARQGFRPSNEKLFF. CDR3 DNA: TGTGCCAGCAGGCCGGCGAGACAGGGGTTTCGTCCGTCTAATGAAAAACTGTTTTTT.

This chain connects TRBV19 to TRBJ2-2; D gene uncertain. The CDR3 is 14 amino acids. Germline lookup yields CDR1 LNHDA and CDR2 SQIVND (reference sequence). Trimming removed 6 bases from V and 2 bases from J, with 10 bases in between. The CDR3, as DNA: TGTGCCAGTAGCCTAATAGCCAACACCGGGGAGCTGTTTTTT. Residues: CASSLIANTGELFF.

The chain recombines TRBV4-2 with TRBJ1-3; no firm D call. The CDR3 runs 16 residues. The V end was cut by 7 bases, the J end by 1 base, with 17 bases between. Germline V lookup: CDR1 LGHNA, CDR2 YNFKEQ. The CDR3 nucleotides read TGTGCCAGCACCCCAAGAGTGTCAGGATCTGGAAACACCATATATTTT. Translated: CASTPRVSGSGNTIYF.

This chain connects TRBV10-3 to TRBJ2-5; a possible D gene is TRBD2 (7 bases). TRBJ2-7 explains the end of the DNA better; the J call may be wrong. Per germline, CDR1 ENHRY and CDR2 SYGVKD. The CDR3 consists of 15 residues. The CDR3 region has the DNA TGTGCCATCAGTGTAGGGGGGGCAGGGGTCGACGAGCAGTACTTC. It specifies CAISVGGAGVDEQYF.